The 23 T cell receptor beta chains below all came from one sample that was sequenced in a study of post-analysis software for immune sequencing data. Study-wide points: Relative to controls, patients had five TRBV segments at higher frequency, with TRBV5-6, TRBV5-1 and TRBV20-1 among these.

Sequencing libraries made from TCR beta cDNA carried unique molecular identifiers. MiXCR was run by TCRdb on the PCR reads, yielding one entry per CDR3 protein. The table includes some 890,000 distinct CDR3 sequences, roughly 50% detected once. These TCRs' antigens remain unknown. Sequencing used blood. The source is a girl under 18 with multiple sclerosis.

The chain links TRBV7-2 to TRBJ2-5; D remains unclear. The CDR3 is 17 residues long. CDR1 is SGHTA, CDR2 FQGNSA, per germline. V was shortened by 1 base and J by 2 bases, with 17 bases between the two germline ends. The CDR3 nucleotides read TGTGCCAGCAGCTTAGTAGGTTTCGGCCACGTGCAAGAGACCCAGTACTTC. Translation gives CASSLVGFGHVQETQYF. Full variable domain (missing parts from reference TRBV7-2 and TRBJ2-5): GAGVSQSPSNKVTEKGKDVELRCDPISGHTALYWYRQSLGQGLEFLIYFQGNSAPDKSGLPSDRFSAERTGGSVSTLTIQRTQQEDSAVYLCASSLVGFGHVQETQYFGPGTRLLVL.

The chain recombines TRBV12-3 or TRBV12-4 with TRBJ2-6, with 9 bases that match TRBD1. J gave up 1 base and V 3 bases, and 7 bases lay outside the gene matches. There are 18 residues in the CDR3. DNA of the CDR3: TGTGCCAGCAGTTTCTGGGGACAGGGTGAATCTGGGGCCAACGTCCTGACTTTC. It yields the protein CASSFWGQGESGANVLTF.

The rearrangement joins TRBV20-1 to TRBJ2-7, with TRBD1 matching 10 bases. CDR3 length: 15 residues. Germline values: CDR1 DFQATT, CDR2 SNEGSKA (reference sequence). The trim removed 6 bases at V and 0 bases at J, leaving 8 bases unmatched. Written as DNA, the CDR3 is TGCAGTGCCAGCAGTTGGACAGGGGGCTCCTACGAGCAGTACTTC. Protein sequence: CSASSWTGGSYEQYF.

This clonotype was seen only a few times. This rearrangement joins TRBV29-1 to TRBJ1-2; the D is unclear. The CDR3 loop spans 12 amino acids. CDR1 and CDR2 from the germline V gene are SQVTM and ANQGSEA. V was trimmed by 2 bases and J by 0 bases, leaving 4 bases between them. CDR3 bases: TGCAGCGTTGAAAGGGCTAACTATGGCTACACCTTC. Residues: CSVERANYGYTF.

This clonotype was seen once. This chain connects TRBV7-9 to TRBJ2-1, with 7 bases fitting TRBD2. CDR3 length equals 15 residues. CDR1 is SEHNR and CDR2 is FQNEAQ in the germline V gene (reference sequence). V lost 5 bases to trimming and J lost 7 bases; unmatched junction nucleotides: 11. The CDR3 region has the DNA TGTGCCAGCAGCCTGAGCGGGGCGCGGCTGAATGAGCAGTTCTTC. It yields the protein CASSLSGARLNEQFF.

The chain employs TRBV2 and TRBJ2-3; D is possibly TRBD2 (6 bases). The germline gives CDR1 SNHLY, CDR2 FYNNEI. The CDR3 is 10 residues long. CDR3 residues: CARGSDTQYF. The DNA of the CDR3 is TGTGCACGGGGGTCAGATACGCAGTATTTT.

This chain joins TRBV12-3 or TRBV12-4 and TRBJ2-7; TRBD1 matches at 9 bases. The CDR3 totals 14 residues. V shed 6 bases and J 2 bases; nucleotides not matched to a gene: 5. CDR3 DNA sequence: TGTGCCAGCAGCTGGACAGGGGCGGCCTACGAGCAGTACTTC. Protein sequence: CASSWTGAAYEQYF.

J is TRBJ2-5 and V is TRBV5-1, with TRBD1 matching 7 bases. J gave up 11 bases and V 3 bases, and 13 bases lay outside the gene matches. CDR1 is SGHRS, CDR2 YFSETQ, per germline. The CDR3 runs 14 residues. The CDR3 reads CASSSDRDRGEQYF. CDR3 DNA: TGCGCCAGCAGCTCGGACCGGGACAGAGGAGAGCAGTACTTC.

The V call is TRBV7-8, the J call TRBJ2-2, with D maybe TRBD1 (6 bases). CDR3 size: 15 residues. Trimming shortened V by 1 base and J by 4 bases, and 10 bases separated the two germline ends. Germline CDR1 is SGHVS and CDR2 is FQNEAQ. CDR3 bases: TGTGCCAGCAGCTTAGGACAGGCGCTCACCGGGGAGCTGTTTTTT. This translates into CASSLGQALTGELFF.

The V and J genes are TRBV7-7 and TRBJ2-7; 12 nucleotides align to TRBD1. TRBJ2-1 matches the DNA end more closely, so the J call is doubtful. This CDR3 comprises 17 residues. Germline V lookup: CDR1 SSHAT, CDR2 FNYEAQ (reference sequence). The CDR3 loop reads CASSPFIGTGGAGEQFF. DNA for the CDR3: TGTGCCAGCAGCCCTTTCATTGGGACAGGGGGCGCCGGTGAGCAGTTCTTC.

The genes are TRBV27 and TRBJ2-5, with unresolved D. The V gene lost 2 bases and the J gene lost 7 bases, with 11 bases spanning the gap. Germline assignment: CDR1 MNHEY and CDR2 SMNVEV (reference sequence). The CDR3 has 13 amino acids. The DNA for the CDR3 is TGTGCCAGCAGTTTAAGGCCGCCAGGGACCCAGTACTTC. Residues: CASSLRPPGTQYF.

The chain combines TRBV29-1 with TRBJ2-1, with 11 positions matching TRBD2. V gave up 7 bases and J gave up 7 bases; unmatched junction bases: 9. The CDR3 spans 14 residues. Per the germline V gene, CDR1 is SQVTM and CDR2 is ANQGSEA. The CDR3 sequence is CSALAGGLENEQFF. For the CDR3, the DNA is TGCAGCGCCCTAGCGGGAGGTCTAGAGAATGAGCAGTTCTTC.

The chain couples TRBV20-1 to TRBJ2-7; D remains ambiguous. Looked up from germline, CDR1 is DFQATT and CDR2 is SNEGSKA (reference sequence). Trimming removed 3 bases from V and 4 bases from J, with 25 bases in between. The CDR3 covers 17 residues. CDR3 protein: CSASTQQTGPAVYEQYF. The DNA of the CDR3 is TGCAGTGCTAGCACACAACAAACCGGGCCTGCGGTGTACGAGCAGTACTTC.

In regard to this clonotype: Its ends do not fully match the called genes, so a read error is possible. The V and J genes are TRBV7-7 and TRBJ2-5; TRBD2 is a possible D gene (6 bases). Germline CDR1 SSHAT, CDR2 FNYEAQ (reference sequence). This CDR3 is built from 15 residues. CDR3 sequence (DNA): TGTGCTAGCAGCTCCGCGGGGACCCAAGGGGTTGGCCAGTACTTC. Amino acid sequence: CASSSAGTQGVGQYF.

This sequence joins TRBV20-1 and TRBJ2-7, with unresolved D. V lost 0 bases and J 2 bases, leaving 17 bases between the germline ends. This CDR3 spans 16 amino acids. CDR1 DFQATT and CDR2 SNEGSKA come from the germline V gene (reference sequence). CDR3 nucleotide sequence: TGCAGTGCTAGAGATCAAAAAAGGACGGCCACCTACGAGCAGTACTTC. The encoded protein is CSARDQKRTATYEQYF.

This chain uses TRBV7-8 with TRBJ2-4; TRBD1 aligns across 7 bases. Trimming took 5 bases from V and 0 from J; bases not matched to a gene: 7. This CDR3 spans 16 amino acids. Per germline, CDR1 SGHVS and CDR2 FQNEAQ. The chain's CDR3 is CASSRGQTLAKNIQYF. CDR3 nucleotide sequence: TGTGCCAGCAGCCGGGGACAGACCCTAGCCAAAAACATTCAGTACTTC.

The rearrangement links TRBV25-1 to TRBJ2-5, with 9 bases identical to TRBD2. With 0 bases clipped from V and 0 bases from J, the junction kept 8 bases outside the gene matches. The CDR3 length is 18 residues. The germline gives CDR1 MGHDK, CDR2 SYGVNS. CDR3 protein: CASSEYKGSGGNQETQYF. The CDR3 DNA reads TGTGCCAGCAGTGAATATAAGGGTAGCGGGGGTAACCAAGAGACCCAGTACTTC.

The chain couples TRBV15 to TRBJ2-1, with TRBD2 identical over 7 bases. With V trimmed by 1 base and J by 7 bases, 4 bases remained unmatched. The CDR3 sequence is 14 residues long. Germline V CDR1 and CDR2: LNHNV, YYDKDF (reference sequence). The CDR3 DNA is TGTGCCACCAGCAGAGCCCGTAGCGGGAATGAGCAGTTCTTC. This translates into CATSRARSGNEQFF.

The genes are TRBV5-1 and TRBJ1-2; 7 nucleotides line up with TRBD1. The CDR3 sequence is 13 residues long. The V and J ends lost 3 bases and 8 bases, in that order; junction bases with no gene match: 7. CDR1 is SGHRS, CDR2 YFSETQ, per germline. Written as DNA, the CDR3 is TGCGCCAGCAGCTCCACAGGGGCTAAAGGCTACACCTTC. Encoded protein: CASSSTGAKGYTF.

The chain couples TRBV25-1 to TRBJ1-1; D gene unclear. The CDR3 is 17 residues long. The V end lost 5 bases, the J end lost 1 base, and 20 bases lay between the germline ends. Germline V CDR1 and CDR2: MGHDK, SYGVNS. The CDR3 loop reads CASSLYNWKVSNTEAFF. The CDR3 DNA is TGTGCCAGCAGTCTTTATAATTGGAAGGTTTCGAACACTGAAGCTTTCTTT.

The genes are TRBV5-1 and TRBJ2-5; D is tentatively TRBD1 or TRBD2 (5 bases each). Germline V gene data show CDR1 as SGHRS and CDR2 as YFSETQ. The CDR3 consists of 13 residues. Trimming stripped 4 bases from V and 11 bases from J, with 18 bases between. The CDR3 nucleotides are TGCGCCAGCAGCCAGGGACCTCTGGGGGAGCAGTACTTC. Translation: CASSQGPLGEQYF.

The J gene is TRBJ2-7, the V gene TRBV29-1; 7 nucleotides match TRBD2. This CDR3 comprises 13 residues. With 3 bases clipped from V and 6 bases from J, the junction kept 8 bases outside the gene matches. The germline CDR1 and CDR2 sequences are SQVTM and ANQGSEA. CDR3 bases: TGCAGCGTTGAGGGACTGGCGGGAGTCGAGCAGTACTTC. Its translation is CSVEGLAGVEQYF.

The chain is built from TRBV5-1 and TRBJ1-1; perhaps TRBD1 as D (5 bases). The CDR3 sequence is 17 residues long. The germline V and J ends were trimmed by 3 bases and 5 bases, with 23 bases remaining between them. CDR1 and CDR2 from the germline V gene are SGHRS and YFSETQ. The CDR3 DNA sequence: TGCGCCAGCAGCTCGGGACTACCCGGGATTCGACAGACTGAAGCTTTCTTT. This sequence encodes CASSSGLPGIRQTEAFF.